This TCR beta chain emerged from a study of blood T cell repertoires in COVID-19 (dated by TCRdb to about 2020). At the level of the whole study: The collaborator samples originated in the United States, Italy and Spain and spanned the acute and convalescent phases of COVID-19. The prospective study material was composed of cDNA or gDNA derived from T cells, B-cell-depleted T cells, or PBMCs. Deeply sampled blood TCRbeta repertoires from subjects exposed to, actively infected with, or recovered from COVID-19 were included in the dataset. The repertoires were made available in a free public database intended to serve as a resource for research on the immune response to SARS-CoV-2. Samples came from the ongoing ImmuneRACE study (first 160 participants) plus 1,254 subjects from 6 global collaborators. A de-identified subject ID, COVID-19 status, age in years and sex were almost always included in the sample metadata. Where HLA class I and class II types were available, the types were taken from metadata supplied by the sample provider, not from assay-based typing.

Each collaborating institution followed its own protocols to collect whole blood in K2EDTA tubes. For TCRbeta analysis, collaborators shipped samples in one of three forms: frozen whole blood, isolated PBMCs, or DNA extracted from either of those sample types. TCRbeta CDR3 regions were amplified from genomic DNA using the immunoSEQ Assay, a bias-controlled multiplex PCR. As for how the authors treated the data: Nucleated cell counts per sample were estimated from amplification of reference gene primers within the assay. To quantify the absolute abundance of each unique TCRbeta CDR3 rearrangement, sequence reads were collapsed and filtered. For each sample, productive Simpson clonality was calculated by taking the square root of Simpson's diversity index across productive rearrangements. The source is immuneACCESS, and TCRdb retained only in-frame sequences with V and J called. Part of the clones is not carried over; for the studies checked, unresolved V genes explain less than half of this, and the remainder is unexplained. That table is the source of V, J and clone size, and D and trimming were worked out from the DNA. Present in this sample are around 76,000 clones, 75% to 90% of which were seen just once. Around 0.58% of the sample goes to the ten largest clones.

Results and caveats for the whole study, not just this receptor: The amount of clinical and demographic metadata varied by source and participant and was provided uncurated.

About this clone itself: Its recognized antigen is unknown. The sample holds no much larger clone one base away, and base qualities are not on file.

This clonotype originated in a man aged 55 to 70 with acute or convalescent COVID-19. Sequencing used peripheral blood.

CDR3 protein: CASSSRSDREDTGELFF. The DNA sequence follows: TGTGCCAGCAGCAGCCGATCGGACAGGGAGGACACCGGGGAGCTGTTTTTT. The chain employs TRBV21-1 and TRBJ2-2; the DNA was not used to check the table's D call, TRBD1. TRBV21-1 is an annotated pseudogene. The CDR3, cysteine through phenylalanine, is 17 amino acids long. The only DNA kept is the CDR3, 51 bases in frame from the first base.